This T cell receptor beta chain was sequenced in a study of shared clonotypes between healthy human individuals. Across the whole study: There were three CD4 naive, three CD4 memory, two CD8 naive and one CD8 memory plates per donor. Study conclusions and caveats: Among donors, the sharing of clonotypes was expected to be influenced by sequencing depth.

Points on this clone: Antigen specificity is unknown.

Profiling relied on immunoSEQ multiplex PCR, and the TCRdb table lists in-frame clones only, not all of them. Of about 79,000 clones listed, around 57% are singletons. The receptor comes from a man under 40 in good health. The specimen was memory CD8+ T cells sorted from blood. The subset is: CD45RO+ cells pooled with CCR7-negative TemRA cells.

Here the CDR3 DNA reads TGCGCCAGCAGCACCGGGACTAGCGTACAAGAGACCCAGTACTTC. It is translated as CASSTGTSVQETQYF. The V and J genes are TRBV5-1 and TRBJ2-5; 10 bases line up with TRBD2. Germline CDR1 reads SGHRS; CDR2 reads YFSETQ. Trimming at V came to 4 bases and at J to 2 bases, leaving 5 bases not matched to a gene. This CDR3 has 15 amino acids.